This T cell receptor (beta chain) was observed in a study of spatial heterogeneity in lung cancer (dated by TCRdb to the late 2010s). Regarding the study in general: Beta-chain transcripts were consistently detected in greater numbers than alpha-chain transcripts, which likely reflects a higher abundance of beta-chain transcripts. In tumor regions, TCR transcript counts showed a strong correlation with a T cell transcriptional module score from matched bulk RNA-seq. In the raw uncorrected reads, each unique combination of TCR and UMI appeared more than ten times on average. In non-small cell lung cancer, the study quantitatively compared TCR alpha and beta repertoires across several tumor regions, matched nontumor lung, and blood. Nonsynonymous mutation counts, determined by whole-exome sequencing of tumor tissue, were related to TCR repertoire features. At surgery, both alpha and beta chains were TCR-sequenced in 220 tumor regions, 64 matched nontumor lung samples and 50 to 60 PBMC samples.

What this sample's time point label stands for: sample taken at primary tumor resection. The donors were 65 to 85 patients from the lung TRACERx cohort who had early-stage, untreated non-small cell lung cancer. Whole RNA extracted from tumor and nontumor lung tissue, or from cryopreserved PBMC samples, was used for TCR sequencing without cell sorting. Only patients with enough RNA available from two or more tumor regions were chosen for TCR sequencing. Before selection, tumor and adjacent nontumor lung specimens were reviewed by a lung pathologist. Library prep was done by 5' RACE. Reads for this sample came from a NextSeq 500. To allow correction of PCR and sequencing errors, the TCR library protocol tagged every TCR cDNA molecule with a unique molecular identifier. The authors' pipeline ran thus. TCR identification, UMI-based error correction and CDR3 extraction were performed with Decombinator tools. Expanded TCRs were defined as those above a frequency of 2 per 1,000, corresponding to the top 1% of the tumor frequency distribution. Expanded tumor TCRs statistically deemed absent (corrected P<0.05) from at least one tumor region were classed as regional, and all other expanded tumor TCRs were classed as ubiquitous. Each repertoire was subsampled 100 times to 5,000 TCRs, after which Renyi diversity was computed with the R vegan package. CDR3 similarity networks were built from amino acid triplet string-kernel similarity, connecting CDR3s with pairwise similarity above 0.82. TCRdb itself trimmed the public reads at Q25 with fastp, ran MiXCR and retained productive beta chains. Rows are combined by CDR3 protein, so each entry shows the most common genes and DNA. Clone size and V and J calls follow TCRdb, not the original study. A total of about 5,900 distinct CDR3 sequences appear in this sample, roughly 15% of them only once. The leading ten clones occupy more than 14% of the sample.

V is pared back by 6 bases and J by 5 bases, with 20 bases lying between the germline termini. The germline V gene provides CDR1 ENHRY and CDR2 SYGVKD. The CDR3 starts with the cysteine, ends with the phenylalanine, and has 16 residues. CDR3 DNA only is kept here, 48 bases in frame from base 1. This clonotype is medium-sized (0.01 to 0.1%). No cognate antigen has been identified for it. The record has no base qualities; no much larger clone is one base away. General conclusions and limits of the study: TCR-seq was estimated to cover only roughly 7% of tumor T cells for alpha chains and 13% for beta chains. Confirming at a functional level the hypothesis that regional TCRs recognize regional mutations was considered to require additional single-cell paired TCR alpha and beta sequencing. The tumor nonsynonymous mutation count correlated with the number of expanded intratumoral alpha and beta TCRs. Counts of ubiquitous and regional expanded TCRs were found to correlate with counts of ubiquitous and regional nonsynonymous mutations, respectively.

The TCR comes from a male donor with early-stage non-small cell lung cancer. Sequencing was performed on lung tumor tissue, taken at surgery. The chain is assembled from TRBV10-3 and TRBJ2-1; TRBD2 might be the D gene, on 6 matching bases. The DNA sequence reads TGTGCCATCAGCCAAGGCGGACGGGAGTATAACAATGAGCAGTTCTTC. Its coded protein is CAISQGGREYNNEQFF.